The rows below give T cell receptor beta chains drawn from one sample of a study of control samples from healthy donors and cancer patients. Data came from immunoSEQ multiplex PCR; TCRdb stores just in-frame clones and leaves some out. Of 150,000 to 200,000 clones in the sample, more than 90% were seen once. The sequenced sample consisted of blood. These receptors all stem from a man aged 25-40 years in good health. Both conserved end residues are part of each CDR3. A D gene is named only where the DNA matches it firmly. The size of a clone is reported for some rows only, either as once, few or many, or as a class for expanded clones.

TGTGCCAGCAGCTCAGCGGACAGGAATGAAAAACTGTTTTTT CASSSADRNEKLFF TRBV11-2 TRBD1 NA TRBJ1-4
TGTGCCAGCAGCTTAATTGTCCCCTACGAGCAGTACTTC CASSLIVPYEQYF TRBV7-2 NA NA TRBJ2-7
TGTGCCATCAGTGATGGGACAGAGTCCTTGGGCTACACCTTC CAISDGTESLGYTF TRBV10-3 TRBD1 NA TRBJ1-2
TGCACCAGCAGCCATGTAGCGGGGGGGCACTTCACAGAGACCCAGTACTTC CTSSHVAGGHFTETQYF TRBV1 NA NA TRBJ2-5
TGTGCCTGGAGTGTAAGGGGCAATGAGCAGTTCTTC CAWSVRGNEQFF TRBV30 NA NA TRBJ2-1
TGCGCCAGCAGCCAAGATCTGCCTAATGAGCAGTTCTTC CASSQDLPNEQFF TRBV4-1 NA NA TRBJ2-1
TGTGCCTGCACGGGGGCAGGGAGAGGCAACACCATATATTTT CACTGAGRGNTIYF TRBV30 NA NA TRBJ1-3
TGTGCCAGTAGTACCGACTTCTACGAGCAGTACTTC CASSTDFYEQYF TRBV19 NA NA TRBJ2-7
TGTGCCAGCAGCTTCCCCTGGGACAGGGGGGCTAACTATGGCTACACCTTC CASSFPWDRGANYGYTF TRBV5-6 TRBD1 NA TRBJ1-2
TGTGCCAGCTCGGACGGACTTGGGAGATCACCCCTCCACTTT CASSDGLGRSPLHF TRBV6-5 NA NA TRBJ1-6
TGTGCCAGCAGCCCTAGACAGGGCTACAATGAGCAGTTCTTC CASSPRQGYNEQFF TRBV5-5 TRBD1 NA TRBJ2-1
TGTGCCAGCAGCGTAGCCGGTGCGGGCGGCTCTGGAAACACCATATATTTT CASSVAGAGGSGNTIYF TRBV9 NA NA TRBJ1-3
TGTGCCAGTAGGGGGGACAGGGGAGGAAATAGCAATCAGCCCCAGCATTTT CASRGDRGGNSNQPQHF TRBV19 TRBD1 NA TRBJ1-5
TGTGCCAGCAGCGTAGAGTTGGGGGGCCGGCGTAATGAGCAGTTCTTC CASSVELGGRRNEQFF TRBV9 NA NA TRBJ2-1
TGTGCCAGTAGCAAACGGGCGGGGGGCGGCCCAGATACGCAGTATTTT CASSKRAGGGPDTQYF TRBV19 TRBD2 NA TRBJ2-3
TGTGCCAGCAGCCCCCGAGGGGAAGTATACAATGAGCAGTTCTTC CASSPRGEVYNEQFF TRBV9 NA NA TRBJ2-1
TGCGCCAGCAGCTTAGGTAGCGGGGGCACAGATACGCAGTATTTT CASSLGSGGTDTQYF TRBV5-1 TRBD2 NA TRBJ2-3
TGTGCCAGCAGCTTAGATGGCAGGGCTCAGCCCCAGCATTTT CASSLDGRAQPQHF TRBV11-2 NA NA TRBJ1-5
TGTGCCAGCAGCATAAGTACTGAAGCTTTCTTT CASSISTEAFF TRBV11-2 NA NA TRBJ1-1
TGTGCCAGCAGCTTAGTTTCCGGGAACACTGAAGCTTTCTTT CASSLVSGNTEAFF TRBV7-2 NA NA TRBJ1-1
TGTGCCAGCAGCAAAGGGACGGTGGACACCATATATTTT CASSKGTVDTIYF TRBV9 NA NA TRBJ1-3
TGTGCCAGCAGCCCGGGAGACTCGATAATCACAGATACGCAGTATTTT CASSPGDSIITDTQYF TRBV3-1/TRBV3-2 NA NA TRBJ2-3
TGTGCCAGCTCACCGGATAGGTACGAGCAGTACTTC CASSPDRYEQYF TRBV18 NA NA TRBJ2-7
TGTGCCAGCAGGCTGGGGCGGGGGGGGGATACGCAGTATTTT CASRLGRGGDTQYF TRBV2 TRBD2 NA TRBJ2-3
TGCGCCAGCAGCTTGGGGCCTTCATCAACTAGGCAGCCCCAGCATTTT CASSLGPSSTRQPQHF TRBV5-1 NA NA TRBJ1-5
TGTGCCAGCAGCGTAGAGGGGGGCCTCACAGATACGCAGTATTTT CASSVEGGLTDTQYF TRBV9 NA NA TRBJ2-3
TGTGCCAGCAGCTCCGCTCCAGTGGACCTCGGGGAGCTGTTTTTT CASSSAPVDLGELFF TRBV11-2 NA few TRBJ2-2
TGTGCCAGCGGGGACAGGGTGCTGGATGAGCAGTTCTTC CASGDRVLDEQFF TRBV6-5 TRBD1 NA TRBJ2-1
TGTGCCAGCAGTTCTCAGACAAATCGGGATCAGCCCCAGCATTTT CASSSQTNRDQPQHF TRBV6-6 NA NA TRBJ1-5
TGTGCCAGCAGCCAAGACAGGGGCAGGCTACTCGGCTACACCTTC CASSQDRGRLLGYTF TRBV5-6 TRBD1 NA TRBJ1-2
TGCGCCAGCAGCCAAGATCTTTGGGAGAGCTCCTATAATTCACCCCTCCACTTT CASSQDLWESSYNSPLHF TRBV4-1 NA NA TRBJ1-6
TGCGCCAGCAGTCAATTGAGGGTAAACACCGGGGAGCTGTTTTTT CASSQLRVNTGELFF TRBV23-1 NA NA TRBJ2-2
TGTGCCAGCAGCTGGACTAGCACCAATGAGCAGTTCTTC CASSWTSTNEQFF TRBV7-9 TRBD2 NA TRBJ2-1
TGTGCCAGCAGCTTACGTAGCGGGGGACCTATTTTGGAGACCCAGTACTTC CASSLRSGGPILETQYF TRBV7-2 TRBD2 NA TRBJ2-5
TGTGCCAGCAGCAACCAGGGACTTTCTAACTATGGCTACACCTTC CASSNQGLSNYGYTF TRBV6-8 NA NA TRBJ1-2
TGTGCCAGTAGTACAAGTTGGGAGCTGTTTTTT CASSTSWELFF TRBV19 NA NA TRBJ2-2
TGTGCCAGCAGTTTTACTAGCAACGACACCCCGGACTCCTACGAGCAGTACTTC CASSFTSNDTPDSYEQYF TRBV28 NA NA TRBJ2-7
TGTGCCAGCAGCCCAAGACAGGGGGAGAATTCACCCCTCCACTTT CASSPRQGENSPLHF TRBV7-9 TRBD1 NA TRBJ1-6
TGTGCCAGCAGCCCGACAAGCTTGGGGAATTCACCCCTCCACTTT CASSPTSLGNSPLHF TRBV4-2 NA once TRBJ1-6
TGTGCCAGCAGGTACAGGGTTGGACAGCCCCAGCATTTT CASRYRVGQPQHF TRBV6-5 NA NA TRBJ1-5
TGTGCCAGCAGCTTAGTTGGGCAGCTCTATGGCTACACCTTC CASSLVGQLYGYTF TRBV7-8 NA NA TRBJ1-2
TGTGCCAGCAGCTTAGCGCGTCTAGCGGGGCCCACAGATACGCAGTATTTT CASSLARLAGPTDTQYF TRBV7-2 TRBD2 NA TRBJ2-3
TGCAGCGTTGTCGGGGGGCGGAACACAGATACGCAGTATTTT CSVVGGRNTDTQYF TRBV29-1 NA NA TRBJ2-3
TGTGCCAGCAGCTTGGCGACAGGATCCTACGAGCAGTACTTC CASSLATGSYEQYF TRBV5-6 NA NA TRBJ2-7
TGTGCCAGCAGCTTAAGGGTCAGCAACTATGGCTACACCTTC CASSLRVSNYGYTF TRBV7-2 NA NA TRBJ1-2